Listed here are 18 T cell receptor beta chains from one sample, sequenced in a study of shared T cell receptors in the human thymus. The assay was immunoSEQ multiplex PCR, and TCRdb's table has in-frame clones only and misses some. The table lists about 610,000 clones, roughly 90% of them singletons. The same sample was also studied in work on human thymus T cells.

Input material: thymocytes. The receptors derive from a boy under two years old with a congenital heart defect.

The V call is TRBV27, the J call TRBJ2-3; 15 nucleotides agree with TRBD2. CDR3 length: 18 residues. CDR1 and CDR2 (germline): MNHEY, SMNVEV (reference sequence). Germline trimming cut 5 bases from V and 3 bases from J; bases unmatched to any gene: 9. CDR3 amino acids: CASSPTGTSGRQTDTQYF. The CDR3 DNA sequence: TGTGCCAGCAGTCCAACCGGGACTAGCGGGAGGCAGACAGATACGCAGTATTTT.

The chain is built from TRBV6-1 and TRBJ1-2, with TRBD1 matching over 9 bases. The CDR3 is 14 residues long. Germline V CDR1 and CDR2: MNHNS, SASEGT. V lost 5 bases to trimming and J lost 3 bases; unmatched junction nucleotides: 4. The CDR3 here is CASSRQGGDYGYTF. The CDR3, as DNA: TGTGCCAGCAGTCGACAGGGGGGCGACTATGGCTACACCTTC.

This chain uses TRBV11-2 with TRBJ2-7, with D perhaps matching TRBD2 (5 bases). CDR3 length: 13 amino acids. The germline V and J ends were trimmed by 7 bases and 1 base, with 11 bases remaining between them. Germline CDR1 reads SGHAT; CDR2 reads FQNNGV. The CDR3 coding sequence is TGTGCCAGCACCCTTCCGGGATCCTACGAGCAGTACTTC. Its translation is CASTLPGSYEQYF.

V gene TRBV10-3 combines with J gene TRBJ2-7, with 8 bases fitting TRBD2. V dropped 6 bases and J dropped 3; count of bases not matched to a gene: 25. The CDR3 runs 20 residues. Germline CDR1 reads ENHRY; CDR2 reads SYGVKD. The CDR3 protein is CAISGNRGLAGSGKSYEQYF. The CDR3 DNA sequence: TGTGCCATCAGCGGTAACCGCGGGCTAGCGGGTTCCGGAAAGAGCTACGAGCAGTACTTC.

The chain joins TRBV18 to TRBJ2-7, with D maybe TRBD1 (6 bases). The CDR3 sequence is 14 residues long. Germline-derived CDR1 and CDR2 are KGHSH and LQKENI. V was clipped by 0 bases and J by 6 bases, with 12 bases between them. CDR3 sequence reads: CASSPPGTWTEQYF. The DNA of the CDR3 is TGTGCCAGCTCACCACCAGGGACATGGACCGAGCAGTACTTC.

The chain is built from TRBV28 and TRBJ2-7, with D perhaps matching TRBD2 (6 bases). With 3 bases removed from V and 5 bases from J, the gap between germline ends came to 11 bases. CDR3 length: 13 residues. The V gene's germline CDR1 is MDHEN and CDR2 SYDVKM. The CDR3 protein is CASSLGGLNEQYF. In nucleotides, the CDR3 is TGTGCCAGCAGTTTGGGGGGTCTCAACGAGCAGTACTTC.

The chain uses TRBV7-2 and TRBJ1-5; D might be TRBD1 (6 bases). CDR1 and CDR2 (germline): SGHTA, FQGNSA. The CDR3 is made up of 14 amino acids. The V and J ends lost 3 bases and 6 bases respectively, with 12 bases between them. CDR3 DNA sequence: TGTGCCAGCAGCTTTGGGGGGGCCCGTCAGCCCCAGCATTTT. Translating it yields CASSFGGARQPQHF. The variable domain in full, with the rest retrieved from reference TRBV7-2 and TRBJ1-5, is GAGVSQSPSNKVTEKGKDVELRCDPISGHTALYWYRQSLGQGLEFLIYFQGNSAPDKSGLPSDRFSAERTGGSVSTLTIQRTQQEDSAVYLCASSFGGARQPQHFGDGTRLSIL.

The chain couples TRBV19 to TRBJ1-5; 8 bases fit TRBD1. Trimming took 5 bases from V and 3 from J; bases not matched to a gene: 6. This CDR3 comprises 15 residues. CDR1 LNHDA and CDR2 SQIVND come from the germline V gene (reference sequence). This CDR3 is CASSPRTGNNQPQHF. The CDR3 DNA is TGTGCCAGTAGTCCCCGGACAGGGAACAATCAGCCCCAGCATTTT.

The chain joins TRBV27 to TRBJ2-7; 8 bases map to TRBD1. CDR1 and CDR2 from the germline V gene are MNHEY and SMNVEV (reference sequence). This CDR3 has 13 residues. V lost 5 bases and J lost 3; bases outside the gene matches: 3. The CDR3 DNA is TGTGCCAGCAGTACGGGACAGGTCTACGAGCAGTACTTC. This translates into CASSTGQVYEQYF.

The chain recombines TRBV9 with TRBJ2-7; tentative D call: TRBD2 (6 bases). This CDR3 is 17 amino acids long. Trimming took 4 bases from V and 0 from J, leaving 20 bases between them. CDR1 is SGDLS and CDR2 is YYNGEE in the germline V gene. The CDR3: CASSPSPGTPSSYEQYF. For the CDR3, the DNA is TGTGCCAGCAGCCCTTCCCCCGGGACTCCCAGCTCCTACGAGCAGTACTTC.

The CDR3 is CASSDTVAKNIQYF. For the CDR3, the DNA is TGTGCCAGCAGCGACACGGTAGCCAAAAACATTCAGTACTTC. This chain joins TRBV28 and TRBJ2-4; no definite D call. The germline gives CDR1 MDHEN, CDR2 SYDVKM. V was clipped by 6 bases and J by 0 bases, with 9 bases between them. The CDR3 has 14 amino acids.

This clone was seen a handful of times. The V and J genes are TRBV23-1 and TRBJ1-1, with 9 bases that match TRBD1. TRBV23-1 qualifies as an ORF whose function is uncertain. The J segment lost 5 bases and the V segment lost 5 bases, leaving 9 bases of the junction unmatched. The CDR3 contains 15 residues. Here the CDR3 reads CASSVHRGQGTEAFF. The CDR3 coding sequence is TGCGCCAGCAGTGTACACAGGGGGCAGGGGACTGAAGCTTTCTTT.

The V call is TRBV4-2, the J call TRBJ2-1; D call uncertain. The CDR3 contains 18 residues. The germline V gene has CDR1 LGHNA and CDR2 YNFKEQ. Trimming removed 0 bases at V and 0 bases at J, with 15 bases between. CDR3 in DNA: TGTGCCAGCAGCCAAGAAGGTGGGCGCCTAAGCTCCTACAATGAGCAGTTCTTC. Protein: CASSQEGGRLSSYNEQFF.

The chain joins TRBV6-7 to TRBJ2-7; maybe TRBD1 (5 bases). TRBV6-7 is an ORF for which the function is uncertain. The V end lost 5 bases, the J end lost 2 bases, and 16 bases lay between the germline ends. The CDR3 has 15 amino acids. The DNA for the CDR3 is TGTGCCAGCAGTACCCCTAGACAGAAGCCCTACGAGCAGTACTTC. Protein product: CASSTPRQKPYEQYF.

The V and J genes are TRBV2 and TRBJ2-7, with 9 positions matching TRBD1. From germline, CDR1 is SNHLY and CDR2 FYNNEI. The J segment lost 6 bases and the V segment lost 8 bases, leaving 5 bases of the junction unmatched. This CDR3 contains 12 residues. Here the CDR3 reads CASEGTGREQYF. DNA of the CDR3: TGTGCCAGCGAAGGGACAGGGCGCGAGCAGTACTTC.

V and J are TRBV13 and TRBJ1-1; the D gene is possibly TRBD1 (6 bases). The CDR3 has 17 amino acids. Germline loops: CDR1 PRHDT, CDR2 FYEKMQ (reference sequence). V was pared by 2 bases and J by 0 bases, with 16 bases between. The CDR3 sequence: CASSLRTAKPLNTEAFF. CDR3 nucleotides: TGTGCCAGCAGCTTAAGGACAGCGAAACCTCTGAACACTGAAGCTTTCTTT.

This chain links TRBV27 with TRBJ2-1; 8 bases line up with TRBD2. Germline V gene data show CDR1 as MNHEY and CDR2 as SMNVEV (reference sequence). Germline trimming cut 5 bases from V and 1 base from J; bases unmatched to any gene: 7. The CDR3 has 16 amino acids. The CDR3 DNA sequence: TGTGCCAGCAGTAGCGGGCCTAGCGGGTCCTACAATGAGCAGTTCTTC. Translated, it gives CASSSGPSGSYNEQFF.

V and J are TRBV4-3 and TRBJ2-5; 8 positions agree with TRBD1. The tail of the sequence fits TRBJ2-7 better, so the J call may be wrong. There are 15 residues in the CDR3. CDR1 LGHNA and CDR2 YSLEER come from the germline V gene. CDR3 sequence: CASSQVAQTGGEQYF. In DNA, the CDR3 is TGCGCCAGCAGCCAAGTAGCCCAAACAGGGGGCGAGCAGTACTTC.